This section outlines one T cell receptor beta chain sequence together with its context. No antigen is known for it. This record comes from a study of cytomegalovirus exposure and HLA in healthy donors. Study-wide points: Confirmation was obtained in vitro that three CMV-associated chains are specific for CMV antigens. The study found most TCR sequences rare, yet found some public TCRs in many donors. Listed as cytomegalovirus-associated were 150 or so TCR beta chains. Published work reported that the classifier diagnosed cytomegalovirus status with high specificity and sensitivity.

The CDR3 has 14 residues. V lost 5 bases and J lost 2; bases outside the gene matches: 4. The germline V gene encodes CDR1 LNHDA and CDR2 SQIVND (reference sequence). The method was immunoSEQ multiplex PCR; TCRdb's version includes in-frame clones alone and lacks a portion of them. The sample has some 84,000 clones, under 95% seen once; the top ten hold less than 2.5%. The sequenced sample consisted of PBMCs. This TCR derives from a man aged 30 to 45 in good health and CMV-seronegative. V usage is TRBV19 and J usage is TRBJ2-3, with 7 bases fitting TRBD1. Here the CDR3 DNA reads TGTGCCAGTAGTGCACAGGGGATCACAGATACGCAGTATTTT. Its translation is CASSAQGITDTQYF.